In this sample, the clone carrying this TCR beta chain turned up many times. The CDR3 covers 14 residues. CDR1 and CDR2 (germline): MNHNY, SVGAGI (reference sequence). V shed 0 bases and J shed 4 bases, with 7 bases lying between them. Time point here: patch test 2, 6 weeks after DPC sensitization. This sample's treatment: therapeutic diphenylcyclopropenone sensitization with weekly scalp DPC. Source study methods: Sample TCR counts, which ranged from roughly 23,224 to 750,000, had a median of approximately 100,000. Each CDR3 protein gets one entry after TCRdb re-called the RACE reads with MiXCR. Here the V and J calls rest on TCRdb's processing, not on the authors' analysis. Seen here are 80,000 to 100,000 distinct CDR3 sequences, about 9.3% observed once, and the top ten hold 2% to 2.5%. The data belong to a study of human T cells and chemical hapten exposure. Background on the study: Weekly diphenylcyclopropenone doses were given to patients' scalps across the approximately 24-week study.

The sequenced sample was whole blood, obtained in connection with sensitization to the hapten diphenylcyclopropenone (DPC). This chain connects TRBV6-6 to TRBJ2-1; D uncertain. This TCR derives from a woman between 35 and 50 years old with alopecia areata. Some clones in this sample may be carry-over from other donors' samples. CDR3 sequence: CASSYSKVYNEQFF. In DNA, the CDR3 is TGTGCCAGCAGTTACTCGAAGGTTTACAATGAGCAGTTCTTC.